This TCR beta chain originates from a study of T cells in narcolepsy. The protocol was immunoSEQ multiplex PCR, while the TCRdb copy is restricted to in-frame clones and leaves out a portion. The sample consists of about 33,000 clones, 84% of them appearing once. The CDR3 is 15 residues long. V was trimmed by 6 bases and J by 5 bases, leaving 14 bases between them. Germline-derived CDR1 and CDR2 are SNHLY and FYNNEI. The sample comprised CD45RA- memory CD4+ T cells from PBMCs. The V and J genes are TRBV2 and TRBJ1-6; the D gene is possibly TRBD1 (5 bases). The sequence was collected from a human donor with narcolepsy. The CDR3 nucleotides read TGTGCCAGCAGGGCCAATGGGGGGGATAATTCACCCCTCCACTTT. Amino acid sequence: CASRANGGDNSPLHF. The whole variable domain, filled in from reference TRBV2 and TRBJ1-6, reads EPEVTQTPSHQVTQMGQEVILRCVPISNHLYFYWYRQILGQKVEFLVSFYNNEISEKSEIFDDQFSVERPDGSNFTLKIRSTKLEDSAMYFCASRANGGDNSPLHFGNGTRLTVT.